The 23 T cell receptor beta chains in this list originate from one sample, sequenced in a study of blood T cell dynamics during melanoma immunotherapy. Sequencing was performed with immunoSEQ multiplex PCR; in TCRdb, only in-frame clones are kept and a portion is missing. The table includes fewer than 15,000 clones, approximately 90% detected once. Time point noted: week 3, after first cycle of checkpoint inhibitor. This specimen consisted of blood, obtained from a patient treated with checkpoint blockade. The receptors originated from a human donor with melanoma.

The V gene is TRBV27, the J gene TRBJ2-3; D unresolved. This CDR3 is built from 14 residues. V lost 4 bases and J lost 0, with 8 bases in between. Germline values: CDR1 MNHEY, CDR2 SMNVEV (reference sequence). CDR3 protein: CASSSFVSTDTQYF. Here the CDR3 DNA reads TGTGCCAGCAGTTCGTTTGTCAGCACAGATACGCAGTATTTT.

The chain recombines TRBV4-1 with TRBJ2-1; D remains ambiguous. Deletions cut 1 base from V and 6 bases from J, with 19 bases between. The CDR3 has 17 amino acids. Germline V gene sequence: CDR1 MGHRA, CDR2 YSYEKL. CDR3 nucleotide sequence: TGCGCCAGCAGCCAAGTTGGCGGACCGAGCGCCGTCAATGAGCAGTTCTTC. Protein product: CASSQVGGPSAVNEQFF.

The chain carries TRBV9 and TRBJ1-5, with 7 bases fitting TRBD1. Germline V gene data show CDR1 as SGDLS and CDR2 as YYNGEE. The ends lost 3 bases at V and 6 bases at J; junction bases unmatched: 3. The CDR3 is 13 residues long. The CDR3 loop reads CASSATGSQPQHF. CDR3 coding DNA: TGTGCCAGCAGCGCGACAGGGAGTCAGCCCCAGCATTTT.

The chain links TRBV6-5 to TRBJ2-7; D could derive from TRBD1 or TRBD2 (5 bases each). V lost 11 bases to trimming and J lost 6 bases, with 17 bases between them. The germline V gene encodes CDR1 MNHEY and CDR2 SVGAGI. The CDR3 loop spans 12 amino acids. The DNA for the CDR3 is TGTGCCCTCTCCGGGGCGGATCGCGAGCAGTACTTC. Translation gives CALSGADREQYF.

The chain joins TRBV15 to TRBJ2-7; D gene uncertain. V was pared by 3 bases and J by 12 bases, with 18 bases between. CDR3 length: 13 residues. Looked up from germline, CDR1 is LNHNV and CDR2 is YYDKDF (reference sequence). The CDR3 sequence is CATSRDGYRGWYF. Written as DNA, the CDR3 is TGTGCCACCAGCAGGGACGGATACCGTGGTTGGTACTTC. Variable domain in full (rest from reference TRBV15 and TRBJ2-7): DAMVIQNPRYQVTQFGKPVTLSCSQTLNHNVMYWYQQKSSQAPKLLFHYYDKDFNNEADTPDNFQSRRPNTSFCFLDIRSPGLGDTAMYLCATSRDGYRGWYFGPGTRLTVT.

V is TRBV4-1 and J is TRBJ2-1; 15 nucleotides agree with TRBD2. V lost 0 bases and J lost 4; bases outside the gene matches: 7. The CDR3 spans 19 residues. Germline V lookup: CDR1 MGHRA, CDR2 YSYEKL. The CDR3 DNA reads TGCGCCAGCAGCCAAGACGGACTAGCGGGAGGGGGAGTATACAATGAGCAGTTCTTC. This translates into CASSQDGLAGGGVYNEQFF.

J is TRBJ1-2 and V is TRBV28; D uncertain. Looked up from germline, CDR1 is MDHEN and CDR2 is SYDVKM. The CDR3 has 16 residues. V gave up 3 bases and J gave up 0 bases, with 14 bases separating them. This chain's CDR3 is CASSFMTRSANYGYTF. The CDR3 DNA follows: TGTGCCAGCAGTTTCATGACCAGGTCCGCTAACTATGGCTACACCTTC.

This chain joins TRBV7-2 and TRBJ2-3, with D maybe TRBD2 (6 bases). V was clipped by 5 bases and J by 4 bases, with 10 bases between them. Germline V gene data show CDR1 as SGHTA and CDR2 as FQGNSA. The CDR3 spans 13 residues. The CDR3 reads CASSPGGPDTQYF. The CDR3 DNA sequence: TGTGCCAGCAGCCCCGGAGGGCCAGATACGCAGTATTTT.

This rearrangement joins TRBV25-1 to TRBJ2-2; D is ambiguous. The CDR3 runs 14 residues. V lost 3 bases to trimming and J lost 1 base, with 6 bases between them. Germline-derived CDR1 and CDR2 are MGHDK and SYGVNS. CDR3 DNA: TGTGCCAGCAGTGATCAGGTGAACACCGGGGAGCTGTTTTTT. It is translated as CASSDQVNTGELFF. The entire variable domain, with the rest obtained from reference TRBV25-1 and TRBJ2-2, is as follows: EADIYQTPRYLVIGTGKKITLECSQTMGHDKMYWYQQDPGMELHLIHYSYGVNSTEKGDLSSESTVSRIRTEHFPLTLESARPSHTSQYLCASSDQVNTGELFFGEGSRLTVL.

This clone was seen once. V and J are TRBV27 and TRBJ1-4; D may be TRBD1 (5 bases). The CDR3 extends over 16 amino acids. Germline V lookup: CDR1 MNHEY, CDR2 SMNVEV (reference sequence). Trimming left V 5 bases short and J 3 bases short, with 16 bases between. This chain's CDR3 is CASSPLVGRANEKLFF. CDR3 DNA sequence: TGTGCCAGCAGTCCCCTCGTGGGGCGAGCTAATGAAAAACTGTTTTTT.

The rearrangement links TRBV2 to TRBJ2-7; 9 bases line up with TRBD1. Trimming at V came to 1 base and at J to 2 bases, leaving 3 bases not matched to a gene. The CDR3 spans 15 residues. Germline CDR1 SNHLY, CDR2 FYNNEI. The CDR3 DNA follows: TGTGCCAGCAGTGAAGGGGACAGGGAAGCCTACGAGCAGTACTTC. Its translation is CASSEGDREAYEQYF. The full variable domain, in which reference TRBV2 and TRBJ2-7 provide the parts outside the CDR3, is EPEVTQTPSHQVTQMGQEVILRCVPISNHLYFYWYRQILGQKVEFLVSFYNNEISEKSEIFDDQFSVERPDGSNFTLKIRSTKLEDSAMYFCASSEGDREAYEQYFGPGTRLTVT.

As DNA, the CDR3 is TGCGCCAGCGGCCCTAGCGGATACTCCTACGAGCAGTACTTC. This codes for CASGPSGYSYEQYF. The chain carries TRBV10-1 and TRBJ2-7; 7 positions agree with TRBD2. The germline CDR1 and CDR2 sequences are WNHNN and SYGVQD (reference sequence). The V segment lost 8 bases and the J segment 0 bases; nucleotides outside the gene matches: 7. The CDR3 runs to 14 residues.

This chain links TRBV5-1 with TRBJ2-1; weak D call: TRBD1 (5 bases). Trimming left V 0 bases short and J 5 bases short, with 18 bases between. This CDR3 contains 17 residues. Germline V gene lookup returns CDR1 SGHRS and CDR2 YFSETQ. CDR3 nucleotide sequence: TGCGCCAGCAGCTTGGCCAACCAAATACCAGGGAACAATGAGCAGTTCTTC. As protein: CASSLANQIPGNNEQFF.

The chain uses TRBV30 and TRBJ2-7; 11 nucleotides match TRBD1. There are 15 residues in the CDR3. With V trimmed by 3 bases and J by 5 bases, 9 bases remained unmatched. Germline loops: CDR1 GTSNPN, CDR2 SVGIG (reference sequence). The CDR3 protein is CAWRDRTGGSDEQYF. The CDR3 coding sequence is TGTGCCTGGAGAGACCGGACAGGGGGCTCGGACGAGCAGTACTTC.

About this clone itself: Germline is not matched at one junction end, which may reflect a read error. The chain is built from TRBV7-2 and TRBJ2-1, with TRBD2 matching over 12 bases. This CDR3 comprises 16 residues. Germline CDR1 reads SGHTA; CDR2 reads FQGNSA. This CDR3 is CASSLGLAGGDNEQLF. In DNA form, the CDR3 reads TGTGCCAGCAGCTTAGGGCTAGCGGGAGGGGACAATGAGCAGCTCTTC.

J is TRBJ1-2 and V is TRBV28; D gene unclear. The germline V gene has CDR1 MDHEN and CDR2 SYDVKM. V dropped 10 bases and J dropped 7 bases, with 16 bases sitting between them. This CDR3 is built from 12 residues. CDR3 bases: TGTGCCACCACGCGGGCAGGAGGTGGCTACACCTTC. Its translation: CATTRAGGGYTF.

The genes are TRBV5-1 and TRBJ2-2, with 14 nucleotides matching TRBD2. V gave up 4 bases and J gave up 5 bases; unmatched junction bases: 4. The CDR3 runs to 16 residues. Germline CDR1 is SGHRS and CDR2 is YFSETQ. The CDR3 sequence is CASSPGLAGVTGELFF. The CDR3 nucleotides are TGCGCCAGCAGCCCGGGACTAGCGGGAGTAACCGGGGAGCTGTTTTTT. Drawing the rest from reference TRBV5-1 and TRBJ2-2, the complete variable domain is KAGVTQTPRYLIKTRGQQVTLSCSPISGHRSVSWYQQTPGQGLQFLFEYFSETQRNKGNFPGRFSGRQFSNSRSEMNVSTLELGDSALYLCASSPGLAGVTGELFFGEGSRLTVL.

The rearrangement links TRBV18 to TRBJ2-7; 11 bases agree with TRBD1. V dropped 6 bases and J dropped 3; count of bases not matched to a gene: 4. The CDR3 spans 14 residues. CDR1 KGHSH and CDR2 LQKENI come from the germline V gene. In DNA form, the CDR3 reads TGTGCCAGCTCTACCGGGACAGGGGGCTACGAGCAGTACTTC. Translated, it gives CASSTGTGGYEQYF.

This chain uses TRBV7-3 with TRBJ2-2; 10 positions agree with TRBD1. This CDR3 comprises 15 residues. V lost 5 bases and J lost 5; bases outside the gene matches: 5. Per the germline V gene, CDR1 is SGHTA and CDR2 is FQGTGA. This CDR3 reads CASSGDRGWTGELFF. DNA for the CDR3: TGTGCCAGCAGCGGGGACAGGGGATGGACCGGGGAGCTGTTTTTT.

The gene calls are TRBV14 and TRBJ2-7, with TRBD2 matching 8 bases. Germline CDR1 reads SGHDN; CDR2 reads FVKESK. CDR3 length: 16 residues. J lost 0 bases, V lost 4 bases, and 8 bases had no gene match. The CDR3 nucleotides read TGTGCCAGCAGCCTCAGACTAGCGCCTAACTCCTACGAGCAGTACTTC. This gives the protein CASSLRLAPNSYEQYF.

The genes are TRBV7-2 and TRBJ1-2, with a possible D match to TRBD1 (5 bases). Germline CDR1 is SGHTA and CDR2 is FQGNSA. The CDR3 runs to 14 residues. Trimming removed 1 base from V and 4 bases from J, with 10 bases in between. The CDR3: CASSLEFGTYGYTF. The DNA of the CDR3 is TGTGCCAGCAGCTTAGAATTTGGGACCTATGGCTACACCTTC. The complete variable domain, with remaining parts taken from reference TRBV7-2 and TRBJ1-2, reads GAGVSQSPSNKVTEKGKDVELRCDPISGHTALYWYRQSLGQGLEFLIYFQGNSAPDKSGLPSDRFSAERTGGSVSTLTIQRTQQEDSAVYLCASSLEFGTYGYTFGSGTRLTVV.

The chain links TRBV10-3 to TRBJ2-2; weak D call: TRBD2 (5 bases). Germline CDR1 reads ENHRY; CDR2 reads SYGVKD. V dropped 4 bases and J dropped 2 bases, with 17 bases sitting between them. CDR3 length equals 17 residues. The chain's CDR3 is CAISGAPREPNTGELFF. CDR3 bases: TGTGCCATCAGTGGGGCCCCCCGGGAACCCAACACCGGGGAGCTGTTTTTT.

This chain links TRBV6-5 with TRBJ2-7; TRBD2 aligns across 7 bases. CDR1 MNHEY and CDR2 SVGAGI come from the germline V gene. This CDR3 is 14 amino acids long. Losses at the gene ends were 7 bases for V and 3 bases for J; bases not matched to a gene: 9. The DNA of the CDR3 is TGTGCCAGCAAATACTCCGGGACTATCTACGAGCAGTACTTC. As protein: CASKYSGTIYEQYF.